These 13 T cell receptor beta chains came from one sample sequenced in a study of cytomegalovirus exposure and HLA in healthy donors (dated by TCRdb to about 2017). Libraries were built with the immunoSEQ multiplex PCR assay. A mixture of 60 forward primers for TCR Vbeta segments and 13 reverse primers for TCR Jbeta segments was used in the multiplex PCR. Not all clones reach the TCRdb copy of this immuneACCESS table, which keeps in-frame sequences only. Checked studies attribute under half of the gap to unresolved V genes and leave the rest unexplained. The sample's own table lists around 160,000 clones. The top ten hold about 1.6% of the sample. The source material was PBMCs. Receptors originate from a woman aged 45-60 years in good health and CMV-seronegative.

This chain connects TRBV10-3 to TRBJ2-3, with a tentative D call TRBD2 (6 bases). V was shortened by 11 bases and J by 3 bases, with 15 bases between the two germline ends. This CDR3 has 13 amino acids. Germline CDR1 is ENHRY and CDR2 is SYGVKD. The CDR3 region has the DNA TGTGCCCTCCGGGACTCCCAGACAGATACGCAGTATTTT. This encodes CALRDSQTDTQYF.

The V call is TRBV9, the J call TRBJ1-5, with unresolved D. Trimming took off 2 bases at V and 4 bases at J, with 10 bases between the two ends. The CDR3 is 14 amino acids. Looked up from germline, CDR1 is SGDLS and CDR2 is YYNGEE. This CDR3 reads CASSVAGGNQPQHF. In DNA form, the CDR3 reads TGTGCCAGCAGCGTTGCGGGCGGAAATCAGCCCCAGCATTTT.

The rearrangement links TRBV7-8 to TRBJ1-1, with D unclear. The V and J ends lost 6 bases and 7 bases respectively, with 18 bases between them. This CDR3 has 14 amino acids. Per germline, CDR1 SGHVS and CDR2 FQNEAQ. The CDR3 loop reads CASRLQSGSSEAFF. As DNA, the CDR3 is TGTGCCAGCAGGTTACAGTCTGGGTCTAGTGAAGCTTTCTTT.

The gene calls are TRBV15 and TRBJ2-3; D may be TRBD2 (5 bases). This CDR3 has 16 residues. Per the germline V gene, CDR1 is LNHNV and CDR2 is YYDKDF (reference sequence). V was pared by 2 bases and J by 6 bases, with 18 bases between. CDR3 sequence reads: CATSRISEGRPDTQYF. DNA of the CDR3: TGTGCCACCAGCAGAATCAGTGAGGGCCGCCCGGATACGCAGTATTTT.

The CDR3 DNA follows: TGCGCCAGCAGCCGCCAAATTCGGGTGATCATGGATGGCTACACCTTC. This codes for CASSRQIRVIMDGYTF. The genes are TRBV4-1 and TRBJ1-2; D not certain. CDR1 and CDR2 (germline): MGHRA, YSYEKL. V was clipped by 4 bases and J by 6 bases, with 21 bases between them. This CDR3 has 16 amino acids.

J is TRBJ1-4 and V is TRBV28; maybe TRBD1 (5 bases). The length of the CDR3 is 13 residues. With 5 bases removed from V and 4 bases from J, the gap between germline ends came to 8 bases. CDR1 and CDR2 (germline): MDHEN, SYDVKM. The CDR3 sequence: CASSIDSNEKLFF. The CDR3 DNA sequence: TGTGCCAGCAGTATCGACAGTAATGAAAAACTGTTTTTT.

V gene TRBV29-1 combines with J gene TRBJ1-4; 10 bases agree with TRBD1. V lost 4 bases to trimming and J lost 5 bases; unmatched junction nucleotides: 4. Germline V gene data show CDR1 as SQVTM and CDR2 as ANQGSEA. The CDR3 covers 14 residues. The CDR3 DNA reads TGCAGCGTTGGCCGGACAGGGGGAAATGAAAAACTGTTTTTT. Translation: CSVGRTGGNEKLFF.

The chain has TRBV7-9 and TRBJ2-5, with a weak D call TRBD2 (6 bases). Trimming took 5 bases from V and 2 from J, leaving 15 bases between them. Germline CDR1 reads SEHNR; CDR2 reads FQNEAQ (reference sequence). This CDR3 has 15 residues. DNA of the CDR3: TGTGCCAGCAGCCCCTACCGGGACTCTCAAGAGACCCAGTACTTC. This sequence encodes CASSPYRDSQETQYF.

This rearrangement joins TRBV9 to TRBJ2-6, with D hard to call. The CDR3 is made up of 15 amino acids. CDR1 SGDLS and CDR2 YYNGEE come from the germline V gene. Deletions cut 0 bases from V and 0 bases from J, with 4 bases between. CDR3 bases: TGTGCCAGCAGCGTAGTAGCCTCTGGGGCCAACGTCCTGACTTTC. The encoded protein is CASSVVASGANVLTF. Based on the CDR3 plus reference TRBV9 and TRBJ2-6, the full variable domain is DSGVTQTPKHLITATGQRVTLRCSPRSGDLSVYWYQQSLDQGLQFLIQYYNGEERAKGNILERFSAQQFPDLHSELNLSSLELGDSALYFCASSVVASGANVLTFGAGSRLTVL.

The chain uses TRBV13 and TRBJ1-3; D gene unclear. V lost 1 base, J lost 2 bases, and 12 bases lay in between. Germline assignment: CDR1 PRHDT and CDR2 FYEKMQ (reference sequence). CDR3 length equals 16 residues. The CDR3 reads CASSLEGLETGNTIYF. The CDR3 DNA sequence: TGTGCCAGCAGCTTAGAAGGTTTGGAGACTGGAAACACCATATATTTT.

This rearrangement joins TRBV2 to TRBJ2-6; D gene uncertain. Germline values: CDR1 SNHLY, CDR2 FYNNEI. This CDR3 spans 12 amino acids. Trimming left V 10 bases short and J 1 base short, with 5 bases between. CDR3 DNA: TGTGCCACCCTTTCTGGGGCCAACGTCCTGACTTTC. Amino acid sequence: CATLSGANVLTF.

This chain links TRBV4-3 with TRBJ1-2, with D unresolved. V lost 4 bases to trimming and J lost 4 bases, with 10 bases between them. CDR3 length: 13 amino acids. Per germline, CDR1 LGHNA and CDR2 YSLEER. CDR3 sequence reads: CASSPGETYGYTF. The CDR3 DNA is TGCGCCAGCAGCCCCGGGGAGACCTATGGCTACACCTTC.

The rearrangement uses TRBV28 and TRBJ2-7; 8 nucleotides agree with TRBD1. With 5 bases clipped from V and 0 bases from J, the junction kept 3 bases outside the gene matches. The V gene's germline CDR1 is MDHEN and CDR2 SYDVKM. This CDR3 is 14 amino acids long. The CDR3, as DNA: TGTGCCAGCAGTAGACAGGGGAGCTCCTACGAGCAGTACTTC. It encodes CASSRQGSSYEQYF. The variable domain in full, completed from reference TRBV28 and TRBJ2-7, reads DVKVTQSSRYLVKRTGEKVFLECVQDMDHENMFWYRQDPGLGLRLIYFSYDVKMKEKGDIPEGYSVSREKKERFSLILESASTNQTSMYLCASSRQGSSYEQYFGPGTRLTVT.